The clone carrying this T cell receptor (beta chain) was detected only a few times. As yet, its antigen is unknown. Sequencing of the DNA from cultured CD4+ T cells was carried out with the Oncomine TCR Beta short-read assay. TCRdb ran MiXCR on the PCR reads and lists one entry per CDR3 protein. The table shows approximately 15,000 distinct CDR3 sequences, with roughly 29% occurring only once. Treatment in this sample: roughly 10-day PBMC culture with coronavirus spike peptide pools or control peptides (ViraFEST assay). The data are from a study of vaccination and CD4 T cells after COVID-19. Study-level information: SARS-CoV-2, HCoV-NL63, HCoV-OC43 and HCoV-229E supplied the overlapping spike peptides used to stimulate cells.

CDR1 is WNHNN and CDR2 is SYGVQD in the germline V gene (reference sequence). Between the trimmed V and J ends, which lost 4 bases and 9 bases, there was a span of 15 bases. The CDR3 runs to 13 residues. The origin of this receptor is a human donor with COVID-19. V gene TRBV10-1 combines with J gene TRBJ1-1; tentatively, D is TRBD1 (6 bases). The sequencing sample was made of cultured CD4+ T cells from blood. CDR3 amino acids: CASSGSQGRKAFF. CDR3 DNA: TGCGCCAGCAGTGGATCGCAGGGGCGGAAAGCTTTCTTT.